The text below deals with one T cell receptor beta chain. Some clones are missing from TCRdb's copy, which holds only in-frame ones; the method was immunoSEQ multiplex PCR. The sample contains about 120,000 clones, around 80% of which appear only once. These data come from a study of T cell responses to AZD1222 COVID-19 vaccine. Trimming cost V 2 bases and J 0 bases, with 11 bases left between them. Germline loops: CDR1 MNHEY, CDR2 SVGAGI. The CDR3 contains 15 residues. This sequence was found in an adult who received the AZD1222 COVID-19 vaccine. The sample consisted of peripheral blood, taken 28 days after the second AZD1222 dose. This chain joins TRBV6-5 and TRBJ2-7, with a weak D call TRBD1 (6 bases). This chain's CDR3 is CASSYGDTYSYEQYF. CDR3 bases: TGTGCCAGCAGTTACGGGGACACCTACTCCTACGAGCAGTACTTC.